These 3 T cell receptor beta chains were sequenced from one sample in a study of T-cell reconstitution after alpha-beta-depleted transplantation in children. Preparation of the TCRbeta library was carried out with unique molecular identifiers. One entry per CDR3 protein, called by TCRdb with MiXCR from the PCR reads. Of roughly 300,000 distinct CDR3 sequences in the sample, roughly 10% were seen once. The input for sequencing was peripheral blood, taken 180 days after TCRalphabeta/CD19-depleted stem cell transplant. The receptor set was obtained from a male patient between 2 and 10 years old who had a stem cell transplant for chronic granulomatous disease, so the T cells may come from the graft donor.

The table lists this clonotype with many counts. The chain joins TRBV7-2 to TRBJ2-2, with TRBD1 matching 7 bases. The CDR3 extends over 15 amino acids. With 6 bases clipped from V and 4 bases from J, the junction kept 8 bases outside the gene matches. Germline loops: CDR1 SGHTA, CDR2 FQGNSA. For the CDR3, the DNA is TGTGCCAGCAGACAGGGGCCCGAGGTCACCGGGGAGCTGTTTTTT. Residues: CASRQGPEVTGELFF.

This clonotype turned up a few times. The gene calls are TRBV15 and TRBJ2-2; tentatively, D is TRBD2 (6 bases). The CDR3 has 15 residues. Germline CDR1 and CDR2: LNHNV and YYDKDF (reference sequence). Trimming left V 1 base short and J 4 bases short, with 10 bases between. CDR3 sequence: CATSRVVGGTGELFF. The CDR3 DNA is TGTGCCACCAGCAGAGTGGTGGGAGGCACCGGGGAGCTGTTTTTT.

The sample holds many counts of this clonotype. The chain has TRBV5-1 and TRBJ2-1; weak D call: TRBD1 (6 bases). V dropped 5 bases and J dropped 6 bases, with 12 bases sitting between them. CDR1 is SGHRS and CDR2 is YFSETQ in the germline V gene. The CDR3 has 13 residues. The CDR3 sequence is CASSYGQSNEQFF. In nucleotides, the CDR3 is TGCGCCAGCAGTTACGGACAGAGCAATGAGCAGTTCTTC.